The present entry profiles one TCR beta chain with its context. This entry belongs to a study of blood T cell repertoires in COVID-19. Study-wide context: Whether acute or convalescent, the COVID-19 samples came from the United States, Italy and Spain.

Allocation to cohorts depended on clinical history reported by the participants. Donors in Cohort 3 who had recovered were those with two negative PCRs, healthcare professional clearance, or resolution of their symptoms. This CDR3 has 13 residues. Trimming pared 3 bases from V and 0 bases from J, leaving 9 bases between. Per germline, CDR1 GTSNPN and CDR2 SVGIG (reference sequence). Study processing details: Amplification of reference gene primers was used by the study to estimate nucleated cell counts. The data were produced by immunoSEQ multiplex PCR, yet TCRdb's version contains in-frame clones alone and is incomplete. For V, J and clone size, that table is used; D and trimming come from the DNA. The repertoire holds more than 400,000 clones, with about 90% as singletons.

This receptor was obtained from a man aged 18 to 30 who had recovered from COVID-19. The chain employs TRBV30 and TRBJ2-7, with D unclear. Sequences were obtained from PBMCs or T cells enriched from blood (not recorded which). The DNA for the CDR3 is TGTGCCTGGAGAATGGCCGCCTCCTACGAGCAGTACTTC. This sequence encodes CAWRMAASYEQYF.